This T cell receptor beta chain emerged from a study of blood T cell repertoires in COVID-19. Study at large: COVID-19 samples from acute and convalescent phases originated in the United States, Italy and Spain. PBMCs, B-cell-depleted T cells, or T cells were the source of the cDNA or gDNA that made up the material.

The authors' processing: The assay estimated nucleated cells by amplifying reference gene primers. Using immunoSEQ multiplex PCR, the repertoire was profiled, and TCRdb retains in-frame clones only, with some absent. That table furnishes V, J and clone size, whereas the DNA furnished D and trimming. The repertoire holds over 90,000 clones, with about 85% as singletons. Trimming cost V 5 bases and J 4 bases; bases outside gene matches: 6. Germline V gives CDR1 SGHTA, CDR2 FQGNSA. The CDR3 totals 14 residues. V and J are TRBV7-2 and TRBJ2-3; 7 bases match TRBD1. This sequence was found in a man aged 50-59 years with active COVID-19. The sequencing sample was made of peripheral blood. In DNA form, the CDR3 reads TGTGCCAGCAGCCGGGACAGATGGGCAGATACGCAGTATTTT. This encodes CASSRDRWADTQYF.